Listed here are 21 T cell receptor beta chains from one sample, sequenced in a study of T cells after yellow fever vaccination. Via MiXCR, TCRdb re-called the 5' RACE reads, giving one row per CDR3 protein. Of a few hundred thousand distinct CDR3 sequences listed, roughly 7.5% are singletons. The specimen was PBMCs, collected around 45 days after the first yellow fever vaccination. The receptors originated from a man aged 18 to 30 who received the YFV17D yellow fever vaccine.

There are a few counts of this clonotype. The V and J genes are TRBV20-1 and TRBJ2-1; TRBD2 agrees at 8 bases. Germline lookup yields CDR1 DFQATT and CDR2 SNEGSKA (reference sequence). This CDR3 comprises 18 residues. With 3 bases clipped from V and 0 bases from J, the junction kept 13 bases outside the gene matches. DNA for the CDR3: TGCAGTGCTAGGATAAGTGGTCGGGGGGGCGGCTCCTACAATGAGCAGTTCTTC. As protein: CSARISGRGGGSYNEQFF.

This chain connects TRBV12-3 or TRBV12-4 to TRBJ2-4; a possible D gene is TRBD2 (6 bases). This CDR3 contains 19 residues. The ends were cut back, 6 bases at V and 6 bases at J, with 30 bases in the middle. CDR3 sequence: CASSSVGVFVGTAVNIQYF. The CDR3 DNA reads TGTGCCAGCAGCTCCGTGGGCGTATTCGTGGGGACTGCCGTAAACATTCAGTACTTC.

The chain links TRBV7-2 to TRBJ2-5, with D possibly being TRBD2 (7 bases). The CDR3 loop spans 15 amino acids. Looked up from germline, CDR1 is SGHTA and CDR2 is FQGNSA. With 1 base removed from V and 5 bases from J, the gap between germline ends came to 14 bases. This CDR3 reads CASSLGWGGPETQYF. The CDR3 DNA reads TGTGCCAGCAGCTTAGGGTGGGGGGGCCCGGAGACCCAGTACTTC.

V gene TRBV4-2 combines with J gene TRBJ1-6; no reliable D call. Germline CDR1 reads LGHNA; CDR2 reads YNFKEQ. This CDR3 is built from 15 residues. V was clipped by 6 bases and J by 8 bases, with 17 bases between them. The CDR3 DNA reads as TGTGCCAGCAGAAGAGAAGCTCTCCGGGATTCACCCCTCCACTTT. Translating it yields CASRREALRDSPLHF.

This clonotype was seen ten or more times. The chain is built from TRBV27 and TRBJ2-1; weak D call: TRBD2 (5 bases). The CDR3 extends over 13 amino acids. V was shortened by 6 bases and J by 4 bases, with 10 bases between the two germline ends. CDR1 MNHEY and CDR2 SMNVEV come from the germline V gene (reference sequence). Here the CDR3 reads CASRATRYNEQFF. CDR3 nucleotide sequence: TGTGCCAGCAGGGCCACTAGGTACAATGAGCAGTTCTTC.

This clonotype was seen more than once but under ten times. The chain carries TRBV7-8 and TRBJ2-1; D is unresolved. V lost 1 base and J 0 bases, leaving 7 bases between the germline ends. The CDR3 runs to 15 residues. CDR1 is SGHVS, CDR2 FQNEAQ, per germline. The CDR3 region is CASSLGFLSYNEQFF. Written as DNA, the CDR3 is TGTGCCAGCAGCTTAGGCTTCCTCTCCTACAATGAGCAGTTCTTC.

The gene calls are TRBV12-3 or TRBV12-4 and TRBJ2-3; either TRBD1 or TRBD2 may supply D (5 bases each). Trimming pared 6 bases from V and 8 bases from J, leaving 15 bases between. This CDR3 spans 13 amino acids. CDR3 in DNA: TGTGCCAGCAGCGGACTCGCGAGGGGTACGCAGTATTTT. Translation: CASSGLARGTQYF.

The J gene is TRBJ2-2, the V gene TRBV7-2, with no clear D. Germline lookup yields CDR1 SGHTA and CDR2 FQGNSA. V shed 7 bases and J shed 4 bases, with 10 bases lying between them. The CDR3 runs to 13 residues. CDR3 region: CASTPRSTGELFF. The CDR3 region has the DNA TGTGCCAGCACCCCCCGTAGCACCGGGGAGCTGTTTTTT.

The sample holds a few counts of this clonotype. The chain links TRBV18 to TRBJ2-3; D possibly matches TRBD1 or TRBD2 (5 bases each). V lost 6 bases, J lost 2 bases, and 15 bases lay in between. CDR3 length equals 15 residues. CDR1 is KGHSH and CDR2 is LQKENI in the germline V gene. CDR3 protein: CASSPVGENTDTQYF. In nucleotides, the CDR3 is TGTGCCAGCTCGCCCGTGGGGGAGAACACAGATACGCAGTATTTT.

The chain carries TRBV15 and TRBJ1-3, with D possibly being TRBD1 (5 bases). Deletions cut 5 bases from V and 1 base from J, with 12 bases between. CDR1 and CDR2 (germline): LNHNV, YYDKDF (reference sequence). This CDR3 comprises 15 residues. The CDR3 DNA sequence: TGTGCCACCAGCGGGTGGAAGGGGTCTGGAAACACCATATATTTT. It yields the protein CATSGWKGSGNTIYF.

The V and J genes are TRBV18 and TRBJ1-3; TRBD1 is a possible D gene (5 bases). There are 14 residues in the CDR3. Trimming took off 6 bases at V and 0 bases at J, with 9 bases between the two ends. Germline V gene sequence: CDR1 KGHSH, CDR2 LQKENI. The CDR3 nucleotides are TGTGCCAGCTCCGGGACGGACTCTGGAAACACCATATATTTT. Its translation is CASSGTDSGNTIYF.

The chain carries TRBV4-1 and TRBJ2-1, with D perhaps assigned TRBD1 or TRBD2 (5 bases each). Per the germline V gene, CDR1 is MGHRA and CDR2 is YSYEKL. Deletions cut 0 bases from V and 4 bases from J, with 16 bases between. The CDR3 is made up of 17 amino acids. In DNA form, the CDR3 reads TGCGCCAGCAGCCAAGATTTGGGGGTCGCGAGATACAATGAGCAGTTCTTC. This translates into CASSQDLGVARYNEQFF.

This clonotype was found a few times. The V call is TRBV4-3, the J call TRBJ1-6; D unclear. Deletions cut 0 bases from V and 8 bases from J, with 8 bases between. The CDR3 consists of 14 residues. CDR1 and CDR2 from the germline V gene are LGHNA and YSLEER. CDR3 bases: TGCGCCAGCAGCCAAGATATGCCTTATTCACCCCTCCACTTT. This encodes CASSQDMPYSPLHF.

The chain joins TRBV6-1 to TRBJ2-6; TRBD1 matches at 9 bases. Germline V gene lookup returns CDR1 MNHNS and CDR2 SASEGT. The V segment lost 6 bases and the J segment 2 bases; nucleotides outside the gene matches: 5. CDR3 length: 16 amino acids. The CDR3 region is CASRGTGRAGANVLTF. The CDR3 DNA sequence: TGTGCCAGCAGGGGGACAGGGAGGGCTGGGGCCAACGTCCTGACTTTC.

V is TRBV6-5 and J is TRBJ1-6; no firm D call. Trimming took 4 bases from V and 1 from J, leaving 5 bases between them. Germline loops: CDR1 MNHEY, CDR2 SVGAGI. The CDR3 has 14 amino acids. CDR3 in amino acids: CASSWGSYNSPLHF. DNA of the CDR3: TGTGCCAGCAGTTGGGGATCCTATAATTCACCCCTCCACTTT.

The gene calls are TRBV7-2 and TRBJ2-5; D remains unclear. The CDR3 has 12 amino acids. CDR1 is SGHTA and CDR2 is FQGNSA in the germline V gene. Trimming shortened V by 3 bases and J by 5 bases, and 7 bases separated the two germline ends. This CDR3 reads CASSFVGETQYF. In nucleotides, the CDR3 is TGTGCCAGCAGCTTCGTGGGGGAGACCCAGTACTTC.

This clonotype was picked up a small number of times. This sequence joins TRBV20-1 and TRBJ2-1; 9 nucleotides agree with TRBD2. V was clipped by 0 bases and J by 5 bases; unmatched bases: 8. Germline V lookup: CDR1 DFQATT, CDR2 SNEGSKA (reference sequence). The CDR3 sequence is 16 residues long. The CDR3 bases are TGCAGTGCTAGAGATCTCGGCGGGGGGGCCAACAATGAGCAGTTCTTC. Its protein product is CSARDLGGGANNEQFF.

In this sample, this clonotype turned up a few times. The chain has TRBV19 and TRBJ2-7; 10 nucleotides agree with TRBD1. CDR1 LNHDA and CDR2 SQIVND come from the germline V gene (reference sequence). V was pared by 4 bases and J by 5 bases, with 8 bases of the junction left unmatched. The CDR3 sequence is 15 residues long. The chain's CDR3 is CASSTSGTGVHEQYF. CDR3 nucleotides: TGTGCCAGTAGTACATCCGGGACAGGGGTCCACGAGCAGTACTTC.

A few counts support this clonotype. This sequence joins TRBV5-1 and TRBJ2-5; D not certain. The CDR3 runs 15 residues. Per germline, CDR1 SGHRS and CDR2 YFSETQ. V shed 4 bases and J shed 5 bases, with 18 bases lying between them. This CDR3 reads CASSLGTQVRETQYF. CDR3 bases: TGCGCCAGCAGCCTCGGCACGCAGGTTCGGGAGACCCAGTACTTC. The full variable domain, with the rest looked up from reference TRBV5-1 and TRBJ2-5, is KAGVTQTPRYLIKTRGQQVTLSCSPISGHRSVSWYQQTPGQGLQFLFEYFSETQRNKGNFPGRFSGRQFSNSRSEMNVSTLELGDSALYLCASSLGTQVRETQYFGPGTRLLVL.

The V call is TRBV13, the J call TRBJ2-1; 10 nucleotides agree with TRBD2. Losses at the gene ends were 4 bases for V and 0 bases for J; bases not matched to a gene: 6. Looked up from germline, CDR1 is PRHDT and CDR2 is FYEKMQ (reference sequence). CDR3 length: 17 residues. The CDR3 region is CASSSILAGVSYNEQFF. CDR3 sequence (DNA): TGTGCCAGCAGCTCCATCCTAGCGGGGGTCTCCTACAATGAGCAGTTCTTC.

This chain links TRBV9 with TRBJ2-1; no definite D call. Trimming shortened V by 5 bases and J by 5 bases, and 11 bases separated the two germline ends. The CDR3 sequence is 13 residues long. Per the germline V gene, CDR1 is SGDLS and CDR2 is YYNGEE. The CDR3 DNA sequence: TGTGCCAGCAGGGAACTACCTAACAATGAGCAGTTCTTC. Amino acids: CASRELPNNEQFF.